This TCR beta chain emerged from a study of T cell responses to AZD1222 COVID-19 vaccine. Sequencing used immunoSEQ multiplex PCR; TCRdb keeps in-frame clones, though not all of them. The table has approximately 140,000 clones, about nine tenths seen once; the top ten hold 3% to 3.5%. Between the trimmed V and J ends, which lost 1 base and 2 bases, there was a span of 11 bases. The CDR3 is 15 residues long. Germline-derived CDR1 and CDR2 are SGHVS and FQNEAQ. The receptor was isolated from an adult who received the AZD1222 COVID-19 vaccine. Sample: peripheral blood, taken 28 days after the second AZD1222 dose. The rearrangement joins TRBV7-8 to TRBJ1-2; D gene ambiguous. The CDR3 reads CASSLVPWGNYGYTF. Written as DNA, the CDR3 is TGTGCCAGCAGCTTAGTCCCGTGGGGAAACTATGGCTACACCTTC.